A single sample gave rise to the 11 T cell receptor beta chains below, sequenced in a study of control samples from healthy donors and cancer patients. The data were produced by immunoSEQ multiplex PCR, yet TCRdb's version contains in-frame clones alone and is incomplete. Seen here are about 36,000 clones, roughly 92% observed once, and the top ten hold around 1.8%. The sample was PBMCs. These receptors were obtained from a man aged 40-55 years with colorectal cancer.

J is TRBJ1-5 and V is TRBV30; 7 bases map to TRBD1. The germline gives CDR1 GTSNPN, CDR2 SVGIG (reference sequence). V shed 3 bases, J shed 0 bases, and the junction held 5 bases outside the gene matches. The CDR3 has 15 amino acids. Here the CDR3 reads CAWSLGQYSNQPQHF. For the CDR3, the DNA is TGTGCCTGGAGCTTGGGACAGTATAGCAATCAGCCCCAGCATTTT. Complete variable domain (other parts from reference TRBV30 and TRBJ1-5): SQTIHQWPATLVQPVGSPLSLECTVEGTSNPNLYWYRQAAGRGLQLLFYSVGIGQISSEVPQNLSASRPQDRQFILSSKKLLLSDSGFYLCAWSLGQYSNQPQHFGDGTRLSIL.

This rearrangement joins TRBV6-2 or TRBV6-3 to TRBJ2-3; 7 bases are a match to TRBD1. Germline V gene data show CDR1 as MNHEY and CDR2 as SVGEGT. The length of the CDR3 is 16 residues. Trimming at V came to 0 bases and at J to 5 bases, leaving 8 bases not matched to a gene. CDR3 in amino acids: CASSYSNRGPGDTQYF. CDR3 coding DNA: TGTGCCAGCAGTTACTCGAATAGGGGGCCGGGAGATACGCAGTATTTT.

The rearrangement uses TRBV24-1 and TRBJ1-5; 12 bases are shared with TRBD1. With V trimmed by 3 bases and J by 6 bases, 2 bases remained unmatched. The CDR3 runs to 15 residues. CDR1 KGHDR and CDR2 SFDVKD come from the germline V gene. CDR3 amino acids: CATSDGTGGPQPQHF. DNA for the CDR3: TGTGCCACCAGTGATGGGACAGGGGGCCCTCAGCCCCAGCATTTT.

This clone appeared a single time. V is TRBV3-1 (or the pseudogene TRBV3-2) and J is TRBJ1-5; D call uncertain. Deletions cut 3 bases from V and 3 bases from J, with 12 bases between. The CDR3 loop spans 15 amino acids. The V gene's germline CDR1 is LGHDT and CDR2 YNNKEL (reference sequence). CDR3 bases: TGTGCCAGCAGCCAGGGAGGACGGTACAATCAGCCCCAGCATTTT. Protein product: CASSQGGRYNQPQHF.

The CDR3 nucleotides read TGTGCCAGCAGAGCTAACGGGGAGGGTAACATTCAGTACTTC. This codes for CASRANGEGNIQYF. This chain links TRBV7-3 with TRBJ2-4; the match to TRBD2 covers 7 bases. The V gene end was trimmed by 6 bases and the J gene end by 7 bases; junction bases not matched to a gene: 9. The CDR3 runs to 14 residues. CDR1 and CDR2 from the germline V gene are SGHTA and FQGTGA.

The V gene is TRBV5-6, the J gene TRBJ1-5, with D tentatively TRBD1 (5 bases). Per germline, CDR1 SGHDT and CDR2 YYEEEE. The CDR3 is 14 residues long. V shed 1 base and J shed 5 bases, with 10 bases lying between them. CDR3 sequence reads: CASSLIGGDQPQHF. The CDR3 bases are TGTGCCAGCAGCTTGATCGGGGGAGATCAGCCCCAGCATTTT.

The chain recombines TRBV9 with TRBJ2-6, with D unclear. V was cut by 3 bases and J by 0 bases, with 13 bases left in between. Germline V lookup: CDR1 SGDLS, CDR2 YYNGEE. There are 17 residues in the CDR3. This CDR3 is CASSAPSGVSGANVLTF. DNA of the CDR3: TGTGCCAGCAGCGCCCCGTCGGGCGTCTCTGGGGCCAACGTCCTGACTTTC.

This clone was seen a handful of times. The chain combines TRBV11-3 with TRBJ1-5; D not resolved. This CDR3 is built from 13 residues. With 1 base removed from V and 4 bases from J, the gap between germline ends came to 5 bases. The germline CDR1 and CDR2 sequences are SGHNT and YENEEA. The CDR3 loop reads CASSLAVNQPQHF. In DNA, the CDR3 is TGTGCCAGCAGCTTAGCCGTAAATCAGCCCCAGCATTTT.

This clone occurred once. CDR3 loop: CASSYSTVGVNYGYTF. For the CDR3, the DNA is TGTGCCAGCAGTTACTCGACAGTGGGGGTTAACTATGGCTACACCTTC. This rearrangement joins TRBV6-5 to TRBJ1-2; D is possibly TRBD1 (5 bases). Trimming shortened V by 0 bases and J by 1 base, and 12 bases separated the two germline ends. This CDR3 spans 16 amino acids. From germline, CDR1 is MNHEY and CDR2 SVGAGI.

On this clone itself: Germline is not matched at one junction end, which may reflect a read error. The chain joins TRBV5-1 to TRBJ2-2; possible D gene TRBD2, 5 bases. CDR3 length: 17 residues. The germline V gene encodes CDR1 SGHRS and CDR2 YFSETQ. The CDR3 protein is CASSLAGSGISTGQLFF. CDR3 nucleotide sequence: TGCGCCAGCAGCTTGGCGGGATCGGGGATATCGACCGGGCAGCTGTTTTTT.

This sequence joins TRBV6-5 and TRBJ1-6; D is perhaps TRBD1 (5 bases). Trimming shortened V by 6 bases and J by 6 bases, and 12 bases separated the two germline ends. The V gene's germline CDR1 is MNHEY and CDR2 SVGAGI. This CDR3 has 14 amino acids. The DNA of the CDR3 is TGTGCCAGCAGGGGACCGGATGGTAATTCACCCCTCCACTTT. Protein product: CASRGPDGNSPLHF.